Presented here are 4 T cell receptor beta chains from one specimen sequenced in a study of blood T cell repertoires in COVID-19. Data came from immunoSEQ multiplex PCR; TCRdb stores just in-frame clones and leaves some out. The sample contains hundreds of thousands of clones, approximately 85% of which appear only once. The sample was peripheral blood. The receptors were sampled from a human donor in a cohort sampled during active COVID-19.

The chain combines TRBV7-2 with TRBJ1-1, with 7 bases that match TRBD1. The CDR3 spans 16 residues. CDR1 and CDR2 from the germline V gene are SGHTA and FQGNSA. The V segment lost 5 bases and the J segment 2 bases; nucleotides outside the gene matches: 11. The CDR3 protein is CASSQSLRQGNTEAFF. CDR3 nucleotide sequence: TGTGCCAGCAGCCAGTCCCTGAGACAGGGAAACACTGAAGCTTTCTTT.

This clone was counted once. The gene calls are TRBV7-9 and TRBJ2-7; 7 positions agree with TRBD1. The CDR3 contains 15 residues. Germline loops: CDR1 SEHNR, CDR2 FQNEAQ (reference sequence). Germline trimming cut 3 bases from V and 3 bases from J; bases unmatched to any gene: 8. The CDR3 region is CASSLELTGLYEQYF. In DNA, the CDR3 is TGTGCCAGCAGCTTGGAGTTGACAGGGCTCTACGAGCAGTACTTC.

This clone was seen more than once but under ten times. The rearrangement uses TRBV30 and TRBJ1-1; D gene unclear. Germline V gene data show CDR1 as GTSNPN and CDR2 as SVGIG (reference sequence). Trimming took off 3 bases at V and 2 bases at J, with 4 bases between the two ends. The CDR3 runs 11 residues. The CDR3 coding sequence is TGTGCCTGGAGCTATAACACTGAAGCTTTCTTT. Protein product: CAWSYNTEAFF. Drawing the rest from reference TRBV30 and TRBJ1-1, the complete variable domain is SQTIHQWPATLVQPVGSPLSLECTVEGTSNPNLYWYRQAAGRGLQLLFYSVGIGQISSEVPQNLSASRPQDRQFILSSKKLLLSDSGFYLCAWSYNTEAFFGQGTRLTVV.

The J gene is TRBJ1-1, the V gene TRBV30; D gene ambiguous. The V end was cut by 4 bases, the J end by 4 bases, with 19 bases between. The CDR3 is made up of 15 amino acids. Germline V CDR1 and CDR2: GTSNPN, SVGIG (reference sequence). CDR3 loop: CAWITSSTRGTEAFF. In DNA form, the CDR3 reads TGTGCCTGGATCACAAGCTCCACACGGGGCACTGAAGCTTTCTTT.